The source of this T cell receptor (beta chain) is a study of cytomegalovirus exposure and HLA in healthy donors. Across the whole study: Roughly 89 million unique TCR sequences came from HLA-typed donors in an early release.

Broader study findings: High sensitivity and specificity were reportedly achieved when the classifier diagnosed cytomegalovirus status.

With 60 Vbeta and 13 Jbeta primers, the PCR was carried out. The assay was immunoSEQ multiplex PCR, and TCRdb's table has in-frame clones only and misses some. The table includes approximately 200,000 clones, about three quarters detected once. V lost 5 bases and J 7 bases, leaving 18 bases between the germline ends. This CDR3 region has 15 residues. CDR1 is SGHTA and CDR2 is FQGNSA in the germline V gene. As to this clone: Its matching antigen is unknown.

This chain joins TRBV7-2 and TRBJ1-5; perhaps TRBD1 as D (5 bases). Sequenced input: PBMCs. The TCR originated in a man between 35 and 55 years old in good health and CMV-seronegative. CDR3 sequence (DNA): TGTGCCAGCAGCCCCTTGGCGGGGGAGGGACAGCCCCAGCATTTT. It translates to CASSPLAGEGQPQHF.